This T cell receptor (beta chain) was sequenced during a study of blood T cells in healthy people across ages. The study's findings and limits: A conclusive naive versus antigen-experienced comparison was prevented by the unsorted PBMCs.

The second PCR ran about 6 to 12 cycles with a sample-barcoded 5' primer and J-beta primers. TCRdb reprocessed the 5' RACE reads with MiXCR, giving one entry per CDR3 protein. Of 700,000 or so distinct CDR3 sequences in the sample, around two fifths were seen once. This clonotype appeared a few times. Its specificity is not known. V was shortened by 6 bases and J by 0 bases, with 18 bases between the two germline ends. The CDR3 contains 17 residues. This chain uses TRBV12-3 or TRBV12-4 with TRBJ1-5, with D hard to call. The sample was blood. This clonotype originated in a man older than 75 in good health. The CDR3 spells CASSLRLTDYSNQPQHF. CDR3 in DNA: TGTGCCAGCAGCCTACGCCTGACCGATTATAGCAATCAGCCCCAGCATTTT.